This TCR beta chain was documented in a study of shared clonotypes between healthy human individuals (dated by TCRdb to about 2020). About the study as a whole: The cohort included three men and two women between 18 and 49 years of age. Libraries were prepared and TCR repertoires were sequenced by different laboratories using diverse techniques, in order to increase sequencing depth and limit assay-specific biases. To estimate repertoire size and how much clonotype sharing occurs between individuals, the study deeply sequenced the blood TCR repertoires of roughly 5 healthy adults. Per donor, leukapheresis produced somewhere between about 0.94 and 8.9 billion PBMCs. Paper-wide results and their limitations: Pairwise subsampling indicated that sequencing depth was expected to affect the degree of clonotype sharing among donors. Only blood was sampled, and tissue TCR repertoires likely differ from those in blood. Because the study included a small number of donors, the genetic and exposure-history diversity represented was limited.

Donors were healthy HIV-negative adults with no recently reported acute infections or vaccinations. Only Caucasian adults living in Nashville, Tennessee, USA were represented among the donors. For unsorted samples, some 87 million PBMCs were counted, and genomic DNA was extracted using the QIAamp DNA Blood Mini kit. Blood was collected by leukapheresis, and PBMCs were isolated by Ficoll-Histopaque density gradient centrifugation and then cryopreserved in liquid nitrogen vapor phase. Using the deep immunoSEQ assay, TCR CDR3 regions were amplified from genomic DNA by multiplex PCR. For each cell subset, the extracted genomic DNA was distributed evenly across all wells of several immunoSEQ 96-well plates, and each plate served as one replicate. For unsorted PBMC, around 330 ng genomic DNA, equal to roughly 33,000 T cell genomes, was loaded into each replicate PCR. Ten immunoSEQ deep assay plates were used to sequence the unsorted PBMC genomic DNA. Purified libraries were measured with a Qubit 3.0 fluorometer, size-checked on a Bioanalyzer 2100, and measured again with the KAPA Library Quantification kit. A separate single-read 150-cycle Illumina NextSeq 550 flow cell was used to sequence each immunoSEQ 96-well plate. From the authors' description of their analysis: Because only junctional sequences without quality scores were contained in the immunoSEQ output, filtering matching that applied to full-length reads could not be performed. Sequences were annotated with PyIR, a Python wrapper for IgBLAST v1.9, and V/J genes and CDR3 were assigned using IMGT germline references. Reads were removed for weak V/J assignments (E-value above 1e-6), missing CDR3, stop codons, out-of-frame junctions, or ambiguous translated residues. V3J clonotypes were defined as sequences sharing an identical inferred V gene, J gene, and CDR3 amino acid sequence. To compute the percentage overlap between repertoires, the number of shared unique clonotypes was divided by the size of the smaller repertoire. Richness of each repertoire was evaluated using RTK rarefaction, the Chao1 estimator, and Recon v2.1 estimates of unobserved clonotypes. TCRdb limited this immuneACCESS table to in-frame rearrangements with V and J called. A share of clones is missing; checked studies link under half to unresolved V genes, and the rest is unexplained. That table furnishes V, J and clone size, whereas the DNA furnished D and trimming. For this sample there are 530,000 or so clones; about 75% appear just once. Of the sample, approximately 12% falls within the top ten clones.

From a lookup of the germline V gene, CDR1 and CDR2 are SGHRS and YFSETQ. Taken from cysteine to phenylalanine, the CDR3 has 14 residues. The entry retains the CDR3 DNA only, 42 bases that are in frame from base 1. V loses 4 bases, J loses 6 bases, and the germline ends lie 17 bases apart. As to this clone: Which antigen it targets is not known. There are no base qualities to consult, and no much larger clone falls within one base.

This receptor was identified in a woman in her thirties or forties in good health. Some clones in this sample may be carry-over from other donors' samples. The sequencing sample was made of PBMCs. The chain is assembled from TRBV5-1 and TRBJ2-7; tentative D gene TRBD2, with 7 bases matching. The CDR3 in this case is CASSLMEGGTEQYF. The DNA sequence reads TGCGCCAGCAGCCTCATGGAGGGGGGGACCGAGCAGTACTTC.